This is a list of T cell receptor beta chains from one sample in a study of a mutant IDH1 vaccine in newly diagnosed glioma. The method was immunoSEQ multiplex PCR; TCRdb's version includes in-frame clones alone and lacks a portion of them. Of 20,000 to 30,000 clones listed, around 80% were seen once; the top ten hold roughly 3.8%. These receptors' targets are unknown. Here the sequenced sample was PBMCs, taken from a glioma patient whose treatment included an IDH1 peptide vaccine. The receptor set was obtained from a man aged 40-50 years with glioma. Some clones in this sample may be carry-over from other donors' samples. Both conserved end residues are part of each CDR3. A D gene is named only where the DNA matches it firmly. Size tells how often a clone was seen (once, few, many) or the class of an expanded clone, and some rows leave it out.

V	J	size	D	DNA	CDR3
TRBV10-2	TRBJ2-7	-	TRBD2	TGCGCCAGCAGTGAGGTAGCGGGGGGCCCCTACGAGCAGTACTTC	CASSEVAGGPYEQYF
TRBV7-9	TRBJ1-1	once	-	TGTGCCAGCAGCAGGACCGGAGGTACTGAAGCTTTCTTT	CASSRTGGTEAFF
TRBV2	TRBJ2-5	-	TRBD1	TGTGCCAGCGGCAGGGGGCGAGAGACCCAGTACTTC	CASGRGRETQYF
TRBV18	TRBJ2-7	-	-	TGTGCCAGCTCATCCTCGCGAGGGGACGAGCAGTACTTC	CASSSSRGDEQYF
TRBV10-3	TRBJ1-4	few	-	TGTGCCATCGGCAAAGGGGAATCTGAAAAACTGTTTTTT	CAIGKGESEKLFF
TRBV7-6	TRBJ1-4	-	TRBD1	TGTGCCAGCAGCTTAGCTGGACAGGGTAATGAAAAACTGTTTTTT	CASSLAGQGNEKLFF
TRBV7-2	TRBJ2-7	-	TRBD2	TGTGCCAGCAGCTCTAGCGGGGGCCCATACTACGAGCAGTACTTC	CASSSSGGPYYEQYF
TRBV7-6	TRBJ2-7	-	-	TGTGCCAGCAGTCCCTCTAGGTCCTACGAGCAGTACTTC	CASSPSRSYEQYF
TRBV7-8	TRBJ2-1	-	-	TGTGCCAGCAGCTTAGCGTACGGGGCTACCTACAATGAGCAGTTCTTC	CASSLAYGATYNEQFF
TRBV5-4	TRBJ2-7	-	-	TGTGCCAGCAGCTTGGATGTGGGCCTCTCCTACGAGCAGTACTTC	CASSLDVGLSYEQYF
TRBV10-3	TRBJ1-1	-	-	TGTGCCATCAGTGAAAAGGGGGGGAACACTGAAGCTTTCTTT	CAISEKGGNTEAFF
TRBV6-6	TRBJ2-3	-	TRBD1	TGTGCCAGCAGCCCCGACAGGGGGTCGACAGATACGCAGTATTTT	CASSPDRGSTDTQYF
TRBV7-2	TRBJ2-3	-	-	TGTGCCAGCAGCTTAGCCGGGGGCCCCCCCACAGATACGCAGTATTTT	CASSLAGGPPTDTQYF
TRBV15	TRBJ2-1	-	-	TGTGCCACCAGCAGAGGAACAGGGACCTACAATGAGCAGTTCTTC	CATSRGTGTYNEQFF
TRBV30	TRBJ2-5	-	TRBD1	TGTGCCTTGGGGACAGGGTCACAAGAGACCCAGTACTTC	CALGTGSQETQYF
TRBV7-9	TRBJ1-1	-	-	TGTGCCACCACGCGAGCCGGTGTGAACACTGAAGCTTTCTTT	CATTRAGVNTEAFF
TRBV19	TRBJ2-7	few	TRBD1	TGTGCCAGTAGTACCCCGGGACAGGGGTCCTACGAGCAGTACTTC	CASSTPGQGSYEQYF
TRBV5-4	TRBJ2-2	-	TRBD1	TGTGCCAGCAGCTTTGACAGGGGGAGGGAGCTGTTTTTT	CASSFDRGRELFF
TRBV7-6	TRBJ1-4	-	-	TGTGCCAGCAGCAATAGGGAGGAAAAACTGTTTTTT	CASSNREEKLFF
TRBV5-6	TRBJ2-3	-	-	TGTGCCAGCAGCTTGGATCCATTCACCACAGATACGCAGTATTTT	CASSLDPFTTDTQYF
TRBV6-5	TRBJ1-6	-	-	TGTGCCAGCAGTTACGGAGCGACGCCTTCTTCACCCCTCCACTTT	CASSYGATPSSPLHF
TRBV7-2	TRBJ1-4	-	-	TGTGCCAGCAGCCAGAGGACGGACTATTGGAAACTGTTTTTT	CASSQRTDYWKLFF
TRBV2	TRBJ2-5	-	-	TGTGCCAGCAGTGAAAGGACTCCGAACCAAGAGACCCAGTACTTC	CASSERTPNQETQYF
TRBV9	TRBJ1-3	-	-	TGTGCCAGCAGCGCCCCCTGGTGGCCCCGCAGGGCCAGAAACACCATATATTTT	CASSAPWWPRRARNTIYF
TRBV19	TRBJ1-4	-	-	TGTGCCAGTAGTATCGGGACCGGGGACTGGAGTGAAAAACTGTTTTTT	CASSIGTGDWSEKLFF
TRBV6-6	TRBJ1-6	-	-	TGTGCCAGCAGCGGGGGACGGTCGTTTTGCTCCCTCCACTTT	CASSGGRSFCSLHF
TRBV6-5	TRBJ2-5	-	-	TGTGCCAGCAGTTACGCCTATCCCGAGACCCAGTACTTC	CASSYAYPETQYF
TRBV5-1	TRBJ1-4	-	-	TGCGCCAGCAGCTGGGACGCGGGGGCTGGAAAACTGTTTTTT	CASSWDAGAGKLFF
TRBV5-1	TRBJ1-1	-	TRBD1	TGCGCCAGCAGCCTTGACAGGGGGAACACTGAAGCTTTCTTT	CASSLDRGNTEAFF
TRBV2	TRBJ2-2	-	TRBD2	TGTGCCAGCAGTGAATCCGAGTCGCGGGGGAGATCCGGGGAGCTGTTTTTT	CASSESESRGRSGELFF
TRBV2	TRBJ1-2	few	TRBD1	TGTGCCAGCAGTGGACAGGGGGCCGGCTACACCTTC	CASSGQGAGYTF
TRBV15	TRBJ2-3	-	-	TGTGCCACCTCCACGAGGGGGGACGACACAGATACGCAGTATTTT	CATSTRGDDTDTQYF
TRBV5-1	TRBJ2-7	few	-	TGCGCCAGCAGCTTGAGGGGGGGGTACGAGCAGTACTTC	CASSLRGGYEQYF
TRBV2	TRBJ1-4	-	-	TGTGCCAGCAACCCCGGACGGGCAACTAATGAAAAACTGTTTTTT	CASNPGRATNEKLFF
TRBV15	TRBJ2-6	few	-	TGTGCCACCAGCAGAGATGGCTCTGGGGCCAACGTCCTGACTTTC	CATSRDGSGANVLTF
TRBV9	TRBJ1-5	once	-	TGTGCCAGCAGCGTAGGTAGCAATCAGCCCCAGCATTTT	CASSVGSNQPQHF
TRBV7-9	TRBJ1-1	-	-	TGTGCCAGCAGCAACAGGGATAGCACTGAAGCTTTCTTT	CASSNRDSTEAFF
TRBV7-8	TRBJ2-7	-	TRBD2	TGTGCCAGCAGCTCGGGGGGTCCCTACGAGCAGTACTTC	CASSSGGPYEQYF
TRBV29-1	TRBJ1-2	-	TRBD1	TGCAGCGTTTTGCTTTTTGGGACAGAATTTAGAAACTATGGCTACACCTTC	CSVLLFGTEFRNYGYTF
TRBV5-1	TRBJ2-1	-	-	TGCGCCAGCAGCTCTGAGAGGGCGTTACACAATGAGCAGTTCTTC	CASSSERALHNEQFF
TRBV5-8	TRBJ1-2	-	-	TGTGCCAGCAGCCCACTACAGGTTCCCCTTTATGGCTACACCTTC	CASSPLQVPLYGYTF
TRBV19	TRBJ1-1	-	-	TGTGCCAGTAGTATACAGAACACTGAAGCTTTCTTT	CASSIQNTEAFF
TRBV5-1	TRBJ2-6	-	TRBD1	TGCGCCAGCAGCGTCGGACAGGGGGCTGGGGCCAACGTCCTGACTTTC	CASSVGQGAGANVLTF
TRBV11-1	TRBJ1-6	few	TRBD1	TGTGCCAGCAGCCTGGGACAGGAGAATTCACCCCTCCACTTT	CASSLGQENSPLHF
TRBV30	TRBJ1-4	-	-	TGTGCCTCAAAGGGAACAACTAATGAAAAACTGTTTTTT	CASKGTTNEKLFF
TRBV5-1	TRBJ2-5	-	-	TGCGCCAGCAGCTTGCTCGATCCCGCAGAGACCCAGTACTTC	CASSLLDPAETQYF
TRBV30	TRBJ1-2	-	TRBD1	TGTGCCTGGAGTCACATGCGACAGGGGGCTCGTTTTGGCTACACCTTC	CAWSHMRQGARFGYTF
TRBV6-5	TRBJ1-1	few	-	TGTGCCAGCAGTTACTTAGGGGCTGAAGCTTTCTTT	CASSYLGAEAFF
TRBV5-5	TRBJ2-1	-	TRBD1	TGTGCCAGCGCGCGACAGGGGCAGGGTGAGCAGTTCTTC	CASARQGQGEQFF
TRBV30	TRBJ1-1	-	-	TGTGCCTGGAGTGGCGGGGTAGCCACTGAAGCTTTCTTT	CAWSGGVATEAFF
TRBV28	TRBJ2-7	-	-	TGTGCCAGTACGAGGAGAAATGGTGACGAGCAGTACTTC	CASTRRNGDEQYF
TRBV7-9	TRBJ1-2	-	-	TGTGCCAGCAGCTTAGGCGGAAGTTATGGCTACACCTTC	CASSLGGSYGYTF